This TCR beta chain appears in the sequencing data of a study of PD-L1 blockade in urothelial cancer. The CDR3 sequence is 15 residues long. Trimming at V came to 4 bases and at J to 8 bases, leaving 11 bases not matched to a gene. Germline CDR1 and CDR2: SGHRS and YFSETQ. Method: immunoSEQ multiplex PCR; TCRdb's copy keeps in-frame clones and lacks some. The sample holds 40,000 to 55,000 clones; about 90% are singletons and the top ten take around 6.7%. As to time point: peripheral blood 6 weeks after treatment start. The specimen comprised PBMCs, sampled around atezolizumab (anti-PD-L1) treatment. The clonotype comes from a man aged 70 or older with urothelial cancer. The chain employs TRBV5-1 and TRBJ1-2, with 10 bases fitting TRBD1. In DNA form, the CDR3 reads TGCGCCAGCAGCCTACCGGGACAGGGGAATGGGGGCTACACCTTC. Its protein product is CASSLPGQGNGGYTF.